This T cell receptor beta chain is from a study of blood T cells in healthy people across ages. The authors ran a second PCR of about 7 to 12 cycles using a sample-barcoded 5' primer and a J-beta primer mix. TCRdb re-called the 5' RACE reads through MiXCR, storing one row per CDR3 protein. The table records 800,000 or so distinct CDR3 sequences, roughly 25% of them present only once. Trimming removed 2 bases from V and 5 bases from J, with 21 bases in between. CDR3 length: 17 amino acids. The germline V gene encodes CDR1 LGHDT and CDR2 YNNKEL (reference sequence). This clonotype appeared a few times. These data also featured in a second study, about T cells of mothers and their children.

Sequenced material: blood. This TCR was sampled from a boy aged 5-17 years in good health. This chain connects TRBV3-1 to TRBJ1-1; D unresolved. CDR3 protein: CASSQTFRSSGGTEAFF. For the CDR3, the DNA is TGTGCCAGCAGCCAAACCTTTCGTTCTTCAGGAGGAACTGAAGCTTTCTTT.